The rows below give T cell receptor beta chains drawn from one sample of a study of Graves' ophthalmopathy and Graves' hyperthyroidism. One entry per CDR3 protein results from TCRdb running MiXCR on the multiplex PCR reads. The sample yields 620,000 or so distinct CDR3 sequences, around a fifth seen once. What was sequenced was peripheral blood. Every receptor here comes from a young woman with stable Graves' hyperthyroidism. Some clones in this sample may be carry-over from other donors' samples. The CDR3 runs from the conserved cysteine through the conserved F or W. A D gene is named only where the DNA matches it firmly. Part of the rows lack a size; the others show once, few, many or a class for expanded clones.

v_gene,d_gene,abundance,j_gene,len,CDR3aa,CDR3nt
TRBV4-1,NA,many,TRBJ2-7,13,CASSQDAGHEQYF,TGCGCCAGCAGCCAAGACGCAGGGCACGAGCAGTACTTC
TRBV12-3/TRBV12-4,NA,NA,TRBJ2-7,15,CASSLPMTRGYEQYF,TGTGCCAGCAGTCTACCAATGACTAGAGGCTACGAGCAGTACTTC
TRBV6-1,NA,few,TRBJ1-2,15,CASSEAVGLEEGYTF,TGTGCCAGCAGTGAAGCGGTGGGGCTTGAGGAAGGCTACACCTTC
TRBV27,TRBD2,many,TRBJ2-7,17,CASRLAGTPGGSYEQYF,TGTGCCAGTCGACTAGCGGGAACACCGGGGGGGTCCTACGAGCAGTACTTC
TRBV2,TRBD1,NA,TRBJ1-5,15,CASSEAGTGRRPQHF,TGTGCCAGCAGTGAAGCGGGGACAGGTAGACGGCCCCAGCATTTT
TRBV15,NA,many,TRBJ1-2,12,CATSREGYGYTF,TGTGCCACCAGCAGAGAAGGCTATGGCTACACCTTC
TRBV6-1,NA,NA,TRBJ1-1,15,CASTAGSGLNTEAFF,TGTGCCAGCACTGCAGGATCCGGGTTGAACACTGAAGCTTTCTTT
TRBV30,NA,many,TRBJ1-2,12,CAWSPMGFGYTF,TGTGCCTGGAGCCCCATGGGCTTCGGCTACACCTTC
TRBV6-5,NA,NA,TRBJ2-4,15,CASSYLDRAKNIKYF,TGTGCCAGCAGTTACTTGGACCGGGCCAAAAACATTAAGTACTTC
TRBV28,TRBD1,NA,TRBJ1-1,17,CASRQTGRRTINTEAFF,TGTGCCAGCAGACAGACAGGGAGGAGGACGATTAACACTGAAGCTTTCTTT
TRBV4-1,NA,many,TRBJ2-7,16,CASSQDFGSPYYEQYF,TGCGCCAGCAGCCAAGACTTCGGATCACCCTACTACGAGCAGTACTTC
TRBV28,NA,NA,TRBJ1-6,15,CASSLMGTTNSPLHF,TGTGCCAGCAGTTTAATGGGGACCACCAATTCACCCCTCCACTTT
TRBV9,NA,NA,TRBJ1-1,14,CASSVSGGDTEAFF,TGTGCCAGCAGCGTGAGTGGAGGGGACACTGAAGCTTTCTTT